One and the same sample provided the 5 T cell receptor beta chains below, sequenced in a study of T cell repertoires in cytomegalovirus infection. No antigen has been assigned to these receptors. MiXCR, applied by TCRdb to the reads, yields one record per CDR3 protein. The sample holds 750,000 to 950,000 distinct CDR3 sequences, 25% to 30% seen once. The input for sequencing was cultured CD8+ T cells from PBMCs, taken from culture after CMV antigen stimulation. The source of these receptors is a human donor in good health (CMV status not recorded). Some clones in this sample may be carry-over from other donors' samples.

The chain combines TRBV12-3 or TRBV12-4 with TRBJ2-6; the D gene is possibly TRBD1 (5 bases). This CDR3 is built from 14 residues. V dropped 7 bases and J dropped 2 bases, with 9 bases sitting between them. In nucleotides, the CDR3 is TGTGCCAGCACTCAGGGCCCTGGGGCCAACGTCCTGACTTTC. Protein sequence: CASTQGPGANVLTF.

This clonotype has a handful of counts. The CDR3 reads CASSQGDRGAPYNEQFF. The CDR3, as DNA: TGCGCCAGCAGCCAAGGAGACAGGGGAGCCCCCTACAATGAGCAGTTCTTC. This rearrangement joins TRBV4-1 to TRBJ2-1; 8 nucleotides line up with TRBD1. V gave up 1 base and J gave up 2 bases; unmatched junction bases: 7. The CDR3 is 17 residues long. Germline V gives CDR1 MGHRA, CDR2 YSYEKL.

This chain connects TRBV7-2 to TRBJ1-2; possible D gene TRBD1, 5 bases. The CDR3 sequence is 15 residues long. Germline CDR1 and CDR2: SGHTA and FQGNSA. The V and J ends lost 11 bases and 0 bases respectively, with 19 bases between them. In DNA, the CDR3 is TGTGCCGCCCCCGGGGACCAGGTAGCTAACTATGGCTACACCTTC. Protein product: CAAPGDQVANYGYTF.

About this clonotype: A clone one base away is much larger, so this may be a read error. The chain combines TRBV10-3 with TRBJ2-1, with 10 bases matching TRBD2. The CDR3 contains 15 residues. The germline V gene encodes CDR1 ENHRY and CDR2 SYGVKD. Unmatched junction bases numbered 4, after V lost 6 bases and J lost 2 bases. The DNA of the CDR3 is TGTGCCATCAGCCCCGGGACTAGCGCCTACAATGAGCAGTTCTTC. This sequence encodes CAISPGTSAYNEQFF.

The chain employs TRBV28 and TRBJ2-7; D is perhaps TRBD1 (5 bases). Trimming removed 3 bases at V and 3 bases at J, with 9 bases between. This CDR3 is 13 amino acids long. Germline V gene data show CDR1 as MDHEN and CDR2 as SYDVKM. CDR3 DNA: TGTGCCAGCAGTTTTATAGGGGTCTACGAGCAGTACGTC. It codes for CASSFIGVYEQYV.